The 27 T cell receptor beta chains in this list originate from one sample, sequenced in a study of cytotoxic CD8 clonotypes in ibrutinib-treated CLL. Sequencing used immunoSEQ multiplex PCR; TCRdb keeps in-frame clones, though not all of them. There are hundreds of thousands of clones in the sample; roughly 79% occur only once, and roughly 6.3% lies in the top ten. Sample: PBMCs, taken before ibrutinib treatment. The receptors shown here come from a human donor with chronic lymphocytic leukemia.

This clone was picked up one time. The rearrangement joins TRBV4-3 to TRBJ2-3; the match to TRBD2 covers 10 bases. This CDR3 has 14 amino acids. J gave up 4 bases and V 5 bases, and 3 bases lay outside the gene matches. CDR1 is LGHNA, CDR2 YSLEER, per germline. In DNA form, the CDR3 reads TGCGCCAGCAGCGCTAGCGGGGGCGCAGATACGCAGTATTTT. Amino acid sequence: CASSASGGADTQYF.

J is TRBJ2-1 and V is TRBV9; D ambiguous. Deletions cut 0 bases from V and 10 bases from J, with 8 bases between. CDR1 is SGDLS and CDR2 is YYNGEE in the germline V gene. CDR3 length: 12 residues. CDR3 sequence reads: CASSVGSGEQFF. As DNA, the CDR3 is TGTGCCAGCAGCGTAGGATCCGGGGAGCAGTTCTTC.

This chain joins TRBV5-6 and TRBJ2-7; no clear D gene. V gave up 0 bases and J gave up 1 base, with 8 bases separating them. There are 14 residues in the CDR3. Germline V lookup: CDR1 SGHDT, CDR2 YYEEEE. The CDR3 DNA reads as TGTGCCAGCAGCTTGGTCATGGATTCCTACGAGCAGTACTTC. Protein product: CASSLVMDSYEQYF.

This clone was counted a single time. The rearrangement joins TRBV7-2 to TRBJ2-1; 9 bases map to TRBD2. CDR3 length: 16 amino acids. Trimming at V came to 3 bases and at J to 4 bases, leaving 7 bases not matched to a gene. The germline V gene encodes CDR1 SGHTA and CDR2 FQGNSA. The CDR3 DNA sequence: TGTGCCAGCAGCTTTCGACTAGCGGAGTCGTACAATGAGCAGTTCTTC. Translating gives CASSFRLAESYNEQFF.

This clone was picked up a small number of times. The genes are TRBV7-6 and TRBJ2-7, with TRBD2 matching 13 bases. V dropped 5 bases and J dropped 3; count of bases not matched to a gene: 4. CDR3 size: 15 residues. Germline V lookup: CDR1 SGHVS, CDR2 FNYEAQ. The CDR3 loop reads CASSLGTSGIYEQYF. CDR3 DNA sequence: TGTGCCAGCAGCCTGGGGACTAGCGGGATCTACGAGCAGTACTTC.

This sequence joins TRBV18 and TRBJ1-2; a weak D match, TRBD1 (6 bases). The ends were cut back, 5 bases at V and 6 bases at J, with 10 bases in the middle. Germline CDR1 and CDR2: KGHSH and LQKENI. The CDR3 totals 12 residues. The CDR3 here is CASSSTGHGYTF. CDR3 coding DNA: TGTGCCAGCTCATCGACAGGCCATGGCTACACCTTC.

This sequence joins TRBV14 and TRBJ2-3; the D is unclear. Deletions cut 4 bases from V and 5 bases from J, with 10 bases between. The CDR3 is 13 amino acids. Germline CDR1 is SGHDN and CDR2 is FVKESK. CDR3 DNA: TGTGCCAGCAGCCGTTATGCCCGAGATACGCAGTATTTT. Its protein product is CASSRYARDTQYF.

The rearrangement links TRBV19 to TRBJ2-1, with TRBD2 matching 10 bases. Germline-derived CDR1 and CDR2 are LNHDA and SQIVND (reference sequence). The CDR3 consists of 15 residues. Trimming cost V 4 bases and J 7 bases; bases outside gene matches: 7. CDR3 residues: CASSTEREGRNEQFF. The CDR3 nucleotides read TGTGCCAGTAGTACGGAGCGGGAGGGCCGAAATGAGCAGTTCTTC.

This chain uses TRBV5-1 with TRBJ2-5, with TRBD1 matching over 8 bases. V lost 0 bases to trimming and J lost 3 bases; unmatched junction nucleotides: 4. Germline CDR1 reads SGHRS; CDR2 reads YFSETQ. There are 15 residues in the CDR3. The chain's CDR3 is CASSLGQDREETQYF. The CDR3 DNA reads TGCGCCAGCAGCTTGGGTCAGGACAGGGAAGAGACCCAGTACTTC. Looking up the rest from reference TRBV5-1 and TRBJ2-5 gives the full variable domain: KAGVTQTPRYLIKTRGQQVTLSCSPISGHRSVSWYQQTPGQGLQFLFEYFSETQRNKGNFPGRFSGRQFSNSRSEMNVSTLELGDSALYLCASSLGQDREETQYFGPGTRLLVL.

The V and J genes are TRBV30 and TRBJ2-7; a weak D match, TRBD1 (5 bases). V was pared by 2 bases and J by 4 bases, with 6 bases between. CDR1 is GTSNPN and CDR2 is SVGIG in the germline V gene (reference sequence). The CDR3 totals 11 residues. CDR3 sequence reads: CAWSRQYEQYF. The CDR3 DNA reads as TGTGCCTGGAGTCGACAGTACGAGCAGTACTTC.

The rearrangement joins TRBV30 to TRBJ2-7; no clear D. Germline lookup yields CDR1 GTSNPN and CDR2 SVGIG (reference sequence). The CDR3 runs to 16 residues. V was clipped by 2 bases and J by 1 base, with 18 bases between them. CDR3 nucleotides: TGTGCCTGGAGTTCTAGGGCATGGAGTGTGTCCTACGAGCAGTACTTC. Its protein is CAWSSRAWSVSYEQYF.

This sequence joins TRBV11-2 and TRBJ2-7, with unresolved D. The CDR3 covers 11 residues. Trimming stripped 4 bases from V and 6 bases from J, with 7 bases between. Germline V gives CDR1 SGHAT, CDR2 FQNNGV. The CDR3 loop reads CASSYLGEQYF. The CDR3 DNA sequence: TGTGCCAGCAGCTATCTAGGCGAGCAGTACTTC.

This clone is a singleton in its sample. The chain joins TRBV19 to TRBJ1-5; D uncertain. CDR3 length equals 14 residues. Per the germline V gene, CDR1 is LNHDA and CDR2 is SQIVND (reference sequence). V dropped 1 base and J dropped 7 bases, with 11 bases sitting between them. The DNA of the CDR3 is TGTGCCAGTAGTATAGTAGGGTATCAGCAGCCCCAGCATTTT. The encoded protein is CASSIVGYQQPQHF.

V gene TRBV2 combines with J gene TRBJ2-1, with a tentative D call TRBD1 (6 bases). Germline-derived CDR1 and CDR2 are SNHLY and FYNNEI. V was cut by 6 bases and J by 4 bases, with 19 bases left in between. The CDR3 covers 16 residues. The CDR3 DNA reads as TGTGCCAGCAGCATCTCCAGGGGAGTAGGGTACAATGAGCAGTTCTTC. It translates to CASSISRGVGYNEQFF.

V is TRBV5-6 and J is TRBJ1-1; the D is unclear. The V and J ends lost 4 bases and 1 base respectively, with 8 bases between them. The CDR3 consists of 13 residues. Germline CDR1 SGHDT, CDR2 YYEEEE. CDR3 sequence (DNA): TGTGCCAGCAGCATAGACCGGAACACTGAAGCTTTCTTT. This codes for CASSIDRNTEAFF.

This clone appeared once. The V and J genes are TRBV6-5 and TRBJ1-2, with a possible D match to TRBD1 (5 bases). The CDR3 sequence is 14 residues long. V lost 8 bases to trimming and J lost 2 bases, with 15 bases between them. The germline V gene has CDR1 MNHEY and CDR2 SVGAGI. CDR3 sequence (DNA): TGTGCCAGCGCGCGGGGCAGCAACAACTATGGCTACACCTTC. Protein sequence: CASARGSNNYGYTF.

In its sample, this clone was seen once. CDR3 in DNA: TGTGCCAGCAGCTTGTGGACTCAGACTAGCGGGAGGGCATTCCCGACGCAGTATTTT. Its translation is CASSLWTQTSGRAFPTQYF. The rearrangement links TRBV5-6 to TRBJ2-3; 14 nucleotides match TRBD2. The V segment lost 1 base and the J segment 9 bases; nucleotides outside the gene matches: 16. Germline values: CDR1 SGHDT, CDR2 YYEEEE. The CDR3 length is 19 residues.

The V gene is TRBV27, the J gene TRBJ2-7; 9 bases map to TRBD2. CDR3 length: 15 amino acids. The V gene end was trimmed by 5 bases and the J gene end by 4 bases; junction bases not matched to a gene: 9. The germline V gene has CDR1 MNHEY and CDR2 SMNVEV (reference sequence). The CDR3 bases are TGTGCCAGCAGTATTTTGCCTAGCGGGGCTTACGAGCAGTACTTC. Residues: CASSILPSGAYEQYF.

This chain uses TRBV5-4 with TRBJ2-5; a possible D gene is TRBD1 (6 bases). Germline V gene data show CDR1 as SGHNT and CDR2 as YYREEE (reference sequence). Trimming removed 1 base from V and 7 bases from J, with 20 bases in between. The CDR3 has 16 residues. CDR3 region: CASSLRGSERWGTQYF. Here the CDR3 DNA reads TGTGCCAGCAGCTTGAGGGGGAGCGAGCGATGGGGGACCCAGTACTTC.

The genes are TRBV5-1 and TRBJ2-7; TRBD1 agrees at 7 bases. Trimming cost V 1 base and J 2 bases; bases outside gene matches: 3. CDR1 and CDR2 (germline): SGHRS, YFSETQ. The CDR3 has 14 residues. The CDR3 is CASSLIGQAYEQYF. In nucleotides, the CDR3 is TGCGCCAGCAGCTTGATCGGACAGGCCTACGAGCAGTACTTC.

The rearrangement uses TRBV6-5 and TRBJ2-7; 12 bases agree with TRBD1. Trimming took 6 bases from V and 4 from J; bases not matched to a gene: 7. This CDR3 is built from 15 residues. CDR1 is MNHEY and CDR2 is SVGAGI in the germline V gene. The CDR3 here is CASRGTGGWGYEQYF. CDR3 nucleotide sequence: TGTGCCAGCAGGGGGACAGGGGGCTGGGGGTACGAGCAGTACTTC.

The chain has TRBV18 and TRBJ2-1; D gene unclear. This CDR3 contains 15 residues. Germline CDR1 reads KGHSH; CDR2 reads LQKENI. V was trimmed by 5 bases and J by 12 bases, leaving 23 bases between them. DNA of the CDR3: TGTGCCAGCTCATCGTCAGACTCGTCCCTAAACGGGCAGTTCTTC. This sequence encodes CASSSSDSSLNGQFF.

This chain connects TRBV4-1 to TRBJ1-2; 8 bases map to TRBD1. The CDR3 covers 14 residues. Germline CDR1 is MGHRA and CDR2 is YSYEKL. The trim removed 5 bases at V and 7 bases at J, leaving 9 bases unmatched. Here the CDR3 DNA reads TGCGCCAGCAGCGATCGGACAGGGACTTTTGGCTACACCTTC. It yields the protein CASSDRTGTFGYTF.

The gene calls are TRBV25-1 and TRBJ2-3; 8 bases agree with TRBD1. V gave up 3 bases and J gave up 5 bases; unmatched junction bases: 10. The germline gives CDR1 MGHDK, CDR2 SYGVNS. The CDR3 consists of 16 residues. Here the CDR3 reads CASSDPTGEVIDTQYF. The CDR3 DNA reads TGTGCCAGCAGTGACCCGACAGGGGAGGTAATAGATACGCAGTATTTT.

The chain links TRBV7-9 to TRBJ1-3; 9 bases match TRBD1. The CDR3 covers 17 residues. The J segment lost 0 bases and the V segment lost 4 bases, leaving 7 bases of the junction unmatched. The germline V gene has CDR1 SEHNR and CDR2 FQNEAQ (reference sequence). The CDR3 protein is CASSSKDRGFSGNTIYF. The CDR3 region has the DNA TGTGCCAGCAGCTCCAAGGACAGGGGATTCTCTGGAAACACCATATATTTT.

This sequence joins TRBV9 and TRBJ2-5; 7 bases map to TRBD1. Germline V gene sequence: CDR1 SGDLS, CDR2 YYNGEE. This CDR3 has 15 amino acids. J was trimmed by 2 bases and V by 7 bases; bases with no gene match: 11. The DNA for the CDR3 is TGTGCCAGCGGGCGGGTGGGGACAGCACAAGAGACCCAGTACTTC. It encodes CASGRVGTAQETQYF.

This clone was detected only a few times. This sequence joins TRBV9 and TRBJ2-1; 8 bases align to TRBD1. CDR1 SGDLS and CDR2 YYNGEE come from the germline V gene. CDR3 length: 14 amino acids. V dropped 0 bases and J dropped 8; count of bases not matched to a gene: 4. CDR3 sequence reads: CASSVGQGRYEQFF. DNA for the CDR3: TGTGCCAGCAGCGTAGGACAGGGGAGATATGAGCAGTTCTTC. Drawing the rest from reference TRBV9 and TRBJ2-1, the complete variable domain is DSGVTQTPKHLITATGQRVTLRCSPRSGDLSVYWYQQSLDQGLQFLIQYYNGEERAKGNILERFSAQQFPDLHSELNLSSLELGDSALYFCASSVGQGRYEQFFGPGTRLTVL.